The 4 T cell receptor beta chains below come from one sample, sequenced in a study of blood T cell repertoires in COVID-19. Method: immunoSEQ multiplex PCR; TCRdb's copy keeps in-frame clones and lacks some. Seen here are around 250,000 clones, around four fifths observed once, and the top ten hold approximately 4.3%. Sample: PBMCs or T cells enriched from blood (not recorded which). These receptors originate from a young man with acute COVID-19.

The chain has TRBV7-2 and TRBJ2-1, with 9 bases aligning to TRBD2. CDR1 and CDR2 (germline): SGHTA, FQGNSA. V dropped 2 bases and J dropped 1; count of bases not matched to a gene: 6. This CDR3 is 17 amino acids long. As DNA, the CDR3 is TGTGCCAGCAGCTTACCTCGGGCGGGAGGGTCCTACAATGAGCAGTTCTTC. Translated, it gives CASSLPRAGGSYNEQFF.

The rearrangement uses TRBV29-1 and TRBJ1-4, with D possibly TRBD1 on 5 matching bases. There are 12 residues in the CDR3. V was trimmed by 7 bases and J by 5 bases, leaving 11 bases between them. The germline V gene encodes CDR1 SQVTM and CDR2 ANQGSEA. As DNA, the CDR3 is TGCAGCGCCGGAGCAGGGAATGAAAAACTGTTTTTT. Translated: CSAGAGNEKLFF.

The chain links TRBV19 to TRBJ2-3; 7 bases fit TRBD1. CDR1 and CDR2 from the germline V gene are LNHDA and SQIVND (reference sequence). This CDR3 has 14 amino acids. The junction had 1 base not matched to a gene; V was cut back by 4 bases and J by 0 bases. CDR3 sequence: CASSTTGSTDTQYF. CDR3 nucleotide sequence: TGTGCCAGTAGTACGACAGGGAGCACAGATACGCAGTATTTT.

V and J are TRBV4-1 and TRBJ2-3; TRBD1 is a possible D gene (6 bases). Trimming took 8 bases from V and 4 from J, leaving 7 bases between them. CDR1 and CDR2 from the germline V gene are MGHRA and YSYEKL. This CDR3 has 11 residues. CDR3 coding DNA: TGCGCCAGCGCAGGGGCAGATACGCAGTATTTT. This gives the protein CASAGADTQYF.